The source of this T cell receptor beta chain is a study of early T cells in non-severe SARS-CoV-2 infection. Study as a whole: Sequenced bulk RNA came from whole blood that was unsorted, and chains were unpaired. Findings of the study overall: Reliance on VDJdb matching favored anti-spike CD8 responses; private and CD4 specificities were missed.

The CDR3 is made up of 15 amino acids. About this clonotype: Its antigen is as yet unknown. An end of the junction differs from the germline gene, which may be a read error.

Attached unique molecular identifiers marked individual cDNA molecules. Using its own MiXCR run on the 5' RACE reads, TCRdb lists one record per CDR3 protein. The table records 25,000 to 30,000 distinct CDR3 sequences, more than 4.5% of them present only once. The sequence was collected from an adult who was a healthcare worker with PCR-confirmed SARS-CoV-2 infection or an uninfected control (not recorded which). The chain carries TRBV12-3 or TRBV12-4 and TRBJ2-5; TRBD1 aligns across 11 bases. Material for sequencing was whole blood. The chain's CDR3 is CASSLGQGAGETQYF. The DNA of the CDR3 is TGTGCCAGCAGCTTAGGACAGGGGGCGGGGGAGACCCAGTACTTC.